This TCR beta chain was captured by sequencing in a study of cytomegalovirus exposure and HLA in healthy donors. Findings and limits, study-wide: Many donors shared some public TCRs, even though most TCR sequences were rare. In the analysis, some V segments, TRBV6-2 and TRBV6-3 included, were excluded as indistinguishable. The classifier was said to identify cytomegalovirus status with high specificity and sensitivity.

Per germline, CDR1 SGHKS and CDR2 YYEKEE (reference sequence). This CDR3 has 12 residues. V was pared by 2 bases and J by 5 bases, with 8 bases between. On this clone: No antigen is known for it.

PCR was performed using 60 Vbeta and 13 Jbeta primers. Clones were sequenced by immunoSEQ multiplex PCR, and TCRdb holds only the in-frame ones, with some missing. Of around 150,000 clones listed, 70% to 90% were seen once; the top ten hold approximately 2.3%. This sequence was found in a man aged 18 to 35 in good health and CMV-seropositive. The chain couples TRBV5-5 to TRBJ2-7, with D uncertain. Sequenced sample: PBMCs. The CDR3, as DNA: TGTGCCAGCAGCTTTTCCCCTAACGAGCAGTACTTC. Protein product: CASSFSPNEQYF.